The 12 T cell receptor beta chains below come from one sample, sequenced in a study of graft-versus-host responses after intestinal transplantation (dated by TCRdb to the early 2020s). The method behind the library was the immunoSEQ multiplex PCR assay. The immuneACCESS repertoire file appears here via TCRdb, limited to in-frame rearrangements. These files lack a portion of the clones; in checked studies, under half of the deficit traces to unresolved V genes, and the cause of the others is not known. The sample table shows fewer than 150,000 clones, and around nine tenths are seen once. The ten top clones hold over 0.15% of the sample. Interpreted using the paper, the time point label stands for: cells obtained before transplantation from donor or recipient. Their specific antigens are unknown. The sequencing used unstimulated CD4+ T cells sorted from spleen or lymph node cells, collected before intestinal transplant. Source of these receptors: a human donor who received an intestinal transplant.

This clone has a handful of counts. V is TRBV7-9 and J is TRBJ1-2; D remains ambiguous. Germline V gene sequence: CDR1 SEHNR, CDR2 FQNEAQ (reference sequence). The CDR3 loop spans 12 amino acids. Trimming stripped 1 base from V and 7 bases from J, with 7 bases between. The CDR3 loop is CASSLESLGYTF. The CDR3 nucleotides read TGTGCCAGCAGCTTAGAATCGCTTGGCTACACCTTC.

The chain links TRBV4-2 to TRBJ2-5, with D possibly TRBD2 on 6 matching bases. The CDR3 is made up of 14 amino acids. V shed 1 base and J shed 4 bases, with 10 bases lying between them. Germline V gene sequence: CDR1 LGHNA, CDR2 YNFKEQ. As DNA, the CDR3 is TGTGCCAGCAGCCAAGCCTCCGGGGGAGAGACCCAGTACTTC. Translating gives CASSQASGGETQYF.

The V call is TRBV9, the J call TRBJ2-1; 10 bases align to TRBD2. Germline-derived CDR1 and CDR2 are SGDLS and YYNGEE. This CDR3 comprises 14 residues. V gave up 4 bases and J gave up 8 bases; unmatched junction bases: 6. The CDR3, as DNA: TGTGCCAGCAGCCGAAGCGGGGGGGCAGATGAGCAGTTCTTC. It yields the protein CASSRSGGADEQFF.

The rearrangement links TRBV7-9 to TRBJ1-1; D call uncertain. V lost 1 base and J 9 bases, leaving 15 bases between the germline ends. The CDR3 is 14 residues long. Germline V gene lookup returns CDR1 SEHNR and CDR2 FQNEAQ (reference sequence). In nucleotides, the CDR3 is TGTGCCAGCAGCTTAGTTCTGGCCCAGAATCAAGCTTTCTTT. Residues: CASSLVLAQNQAFF. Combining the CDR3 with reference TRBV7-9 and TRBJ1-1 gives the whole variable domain DTGVSQNPRHKITKRGQNVTFRCDPISEHNRLYWYRQTLGQGPEFLTYFQNEAQLEKSRLLSDRFSAERPKGSFSTLEIQRTEQGDSAMYLCASSLVLAQNQAFFGQGTRLTVV.

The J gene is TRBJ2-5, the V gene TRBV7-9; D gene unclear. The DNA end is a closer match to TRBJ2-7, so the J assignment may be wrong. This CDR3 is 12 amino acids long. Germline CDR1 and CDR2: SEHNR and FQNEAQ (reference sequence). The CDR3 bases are TGTGCCAGCAGCTTAGGGGTCTACGAGCAGTACTTC. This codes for CASSLGVYEQYF.

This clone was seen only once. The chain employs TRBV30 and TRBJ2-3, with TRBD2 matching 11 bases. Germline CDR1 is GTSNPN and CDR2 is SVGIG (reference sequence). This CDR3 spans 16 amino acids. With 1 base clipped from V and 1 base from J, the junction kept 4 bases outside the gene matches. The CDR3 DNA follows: TGTGCCTGGAGTGGCGGGACTAGCGGAGGCACAGATACGCAGTATTTT. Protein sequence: CAWSGGTSGGTDTQYF.

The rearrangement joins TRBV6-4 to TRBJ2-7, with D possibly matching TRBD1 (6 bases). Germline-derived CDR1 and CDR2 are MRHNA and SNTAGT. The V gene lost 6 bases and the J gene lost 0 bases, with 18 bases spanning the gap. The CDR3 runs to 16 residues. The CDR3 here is CASRYSGTLSSYEQYF. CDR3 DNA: TGTGCCAGCAGATACTCCGGGACACTGAGCTCCTACGAGCAGTACTTC.

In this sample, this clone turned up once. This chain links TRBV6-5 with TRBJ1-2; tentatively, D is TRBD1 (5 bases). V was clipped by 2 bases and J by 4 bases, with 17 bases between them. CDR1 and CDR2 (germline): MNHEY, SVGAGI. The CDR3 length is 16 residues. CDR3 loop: CASSYPLGFGGYGYTF. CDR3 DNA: TGTGCCAGCAGTTACCCCCTGGGGTTTGGGGGCTATGGCTACACCTTC.

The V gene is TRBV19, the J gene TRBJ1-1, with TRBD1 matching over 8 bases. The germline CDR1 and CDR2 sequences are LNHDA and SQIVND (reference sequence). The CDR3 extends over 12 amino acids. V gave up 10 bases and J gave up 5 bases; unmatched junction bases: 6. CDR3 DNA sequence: TGTGCCACCCAGGGGGCGATGACTGAAGCTTTCTTT. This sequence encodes CATQGAMTEAFF.

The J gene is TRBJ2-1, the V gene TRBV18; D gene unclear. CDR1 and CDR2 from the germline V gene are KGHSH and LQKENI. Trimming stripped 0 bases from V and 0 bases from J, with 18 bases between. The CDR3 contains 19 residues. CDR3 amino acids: CASSPPSSLSRSSYNEQFF. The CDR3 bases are TGTGCCAGCTCACCACCTTCGTCTTTGAGCCGTAGCTCCTACAATGAGCAGTTCTTC.

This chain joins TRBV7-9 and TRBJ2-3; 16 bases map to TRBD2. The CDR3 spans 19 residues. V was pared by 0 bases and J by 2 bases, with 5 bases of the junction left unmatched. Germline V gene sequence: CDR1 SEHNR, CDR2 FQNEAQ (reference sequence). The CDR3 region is CASSLAGGTSGGATDTQYF. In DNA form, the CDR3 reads TGTGCCAGCAGCTTAGCAGGCGGGACTAGCGGGGGGGCCACAGATACGCAGTATTTT.

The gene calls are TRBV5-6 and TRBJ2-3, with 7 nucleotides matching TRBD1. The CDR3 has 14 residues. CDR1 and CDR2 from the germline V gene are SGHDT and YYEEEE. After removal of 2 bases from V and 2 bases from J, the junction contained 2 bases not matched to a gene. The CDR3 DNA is TGTGCCAGCAGCTTCGGACAGGACACAGATACGCAGTATTTT. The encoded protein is CASSFGQDTDTQYF.